The 8 T cell receptor beta chains presented below share a single source sample, sequenced in a study of OX40 agonist ivuxolimab in advanced cancers. Some clones are missing from TCRdb's copy, which holds only in-frame ones; the method was immunoSEQ multiplex PCR. The repertoire holds tens of thousands of clones, around 86% seen once, with approximately 6.1% in the top ten. Sequencing used CD4+ or CD8+ T cells sorted from blood, obtained in a trial of the OX40 agonist ivuxolimab. The receptor set was obtained from an adult with an advanced solid tumor such as melanoma, head and neck, liver or kidney cancer.

In this sample, this clone turned up once. The chain couples TRBV30 to TRBJ2-7, with 8 bases aligning to TRBD1. The CDR3 covers 11 residues. J gave up 6 bases and V 7 bases, and 5 bases lay outside the gene matches. The germline CDR1 and CDR2 sequences are GTSNPN and SVGIG (reference sequence). CDR3 nucleotides: TGTGCCTATCTAACAGGGGGCGAGCAGTACTTC. Protein sequence: CAYLTGGEQYF.

This chain connects TRBV5-6 to TRBJ1-2; 7 bases match TRBD1. The CDR3 runs 15 residues. The V segment lost 3 bases and the J segment 5 bases; nucleotides outside the gene matches: 10. Germline V gene sequence: CDR1 SGHDT, CDR2 YYEEEE. CDR3: CASSWLDRERYGYTF. In nucleotides, the CDR3 is TGTGCCAGCAGCTGGTTAGACAGGGAGAGATATGGCTACACCTTC.

The genes are TRBV4-1 and TRBJ1-1; tentative D call: TRBD1 (5 bases). The V end lost 7 bases, the J end lost 4 bases, and 13 bases lay between the germline ends. The CDR3 length is 13 residues. Germline V gives CDR1 MGHRA, CDR2 YSYEKL. The CDR3: CASNPLGGTEAFF. The CDR3 DNA follows: TGCGCCAGCAACCCGCTGGGGGGCACTGAAGCTTTCTTT.

This clone was seen a single time. V usage is TRBV7-6 and J usage is TRBJ2-1; TRBD1 or TRBD2 may be the D gene (8 bases each). Germline V lookup: CDR1 SGHVS, CDR2 FNYEAQ. Deletions cut 3 bases from V and 8 bases from J, with 14 bases between. The CDR3 covers 14 residues. DNA for the CDR3: TGTGCCAGCAGCTTCGGACAGGGACTAGATGAGCAGTTCTTC. Translated: CASSFGQGLDEQFF.

This chain connects TRBV15 to TRBJ2-3, with D possibly being TRBD2 (7 bases). Germline CDR1 reads LNHNV; CDR2 reads YYDKDF (reference sequence). The length of the CDR3 is 13 residues. V was clipped by 4 bases and J by 7 bases, with 12 bases between them. CDR3 nucleotides: TGTGCCACCAGCACGGGGGGCGTGAATACGCAGTATTTT. Amino acid sequence: CATSTGGVNTQYF.

V is TRBV7-2 and J is TRBJ1-1; D unclear. Germline assignment: CDR1 SGHTA and CDR2 FQGNSA. Between the trimmed V and J ends, which lost 7 bases and 7 bases, there was a span of 13 bases. This CDR3 contains 12 residues. This CDR3 reads CASIRGSGEAFF. The CDR3 DNA reads as TGTGCCAGCATCCGAGGGTCCGGTGAAGCTTTCTTT.

The J gene is TRBJ1-2, the V gene TRBV4-1; D is possibly TRBD1 (5 bases). CDR1 and CDR2 from the germline V gene are MGHRA and YSYEKL. This CDR3 is built from 16 residues. V was pared by 0 bases and J by 1 base, with 12 bases between. CDR3 sequence: CASSQDLGTVNYGYTF. CDR3 DNA sequence: TGCGCCAGCAGCCAAGATTTAGGGACGGTTAACTATGGCTACACCTTC.

The V gene is TRBV5-5, the J gene TRBJ1-2, with 9 bases fitting TRBD1. CDR1 is SGHKS, CDR2 YYEKEE, per germline (reference sequence). This CDR3 region has 15 residues. Losses at the gene ends were 3 bases for V and 4 bases for J; bases not matched to a gene: 7. The CDR3 reads CASSWDRALSYGYTF. The CDR3 DNA reads TGTGCCAGCAGCTGGGACAGGGCGTTAAGCTATGGCTACACCTTC.